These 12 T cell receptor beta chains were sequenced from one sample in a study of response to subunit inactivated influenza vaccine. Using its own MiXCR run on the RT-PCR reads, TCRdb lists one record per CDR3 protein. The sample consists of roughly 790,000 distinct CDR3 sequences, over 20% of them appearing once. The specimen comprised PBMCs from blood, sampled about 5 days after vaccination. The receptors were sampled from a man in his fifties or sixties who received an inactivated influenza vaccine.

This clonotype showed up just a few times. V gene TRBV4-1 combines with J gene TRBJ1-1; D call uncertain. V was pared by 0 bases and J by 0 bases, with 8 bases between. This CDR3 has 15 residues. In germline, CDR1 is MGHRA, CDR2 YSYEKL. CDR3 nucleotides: TGCGCCAGCAGCCAAGAGGAGGCAGTGAACACTGAAGCTTTCTTT. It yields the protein CASSQEEAVNTEAFF.

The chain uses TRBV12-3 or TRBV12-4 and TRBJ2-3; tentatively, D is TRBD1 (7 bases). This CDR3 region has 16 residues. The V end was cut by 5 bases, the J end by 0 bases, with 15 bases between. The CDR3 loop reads CASSAGGTLSTDTQYF. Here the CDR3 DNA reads TGTGCCAGCAGTGCAGGGGGGACCCTAAGCACAGATACGCAGTATTTT.

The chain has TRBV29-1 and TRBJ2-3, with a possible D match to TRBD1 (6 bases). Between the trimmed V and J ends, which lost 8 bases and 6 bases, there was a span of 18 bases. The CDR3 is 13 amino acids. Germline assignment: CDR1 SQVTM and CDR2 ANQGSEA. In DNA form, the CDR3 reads TGCAGCTTACGACAGGCCTGGGGGGATACGCAGTATTTT. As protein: CSLRQAWGDTQYF.

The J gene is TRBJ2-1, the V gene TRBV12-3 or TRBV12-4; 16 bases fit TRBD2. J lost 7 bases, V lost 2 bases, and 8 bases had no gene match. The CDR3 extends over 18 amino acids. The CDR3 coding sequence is TGTGCCAGCAGTTTAAATCCTGGGACTAGCGGGAGGGGGAATGAGCAGTTCTTC. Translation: CASSLNPGTSGRGNEQFF.

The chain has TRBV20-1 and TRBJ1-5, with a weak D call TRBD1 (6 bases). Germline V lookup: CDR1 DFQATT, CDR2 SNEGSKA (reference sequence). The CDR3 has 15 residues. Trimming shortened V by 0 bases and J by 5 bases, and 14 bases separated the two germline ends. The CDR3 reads CSARELAGGDQPQHF. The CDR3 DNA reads TGCAGTGCTAGAGAACTCGCGGGGGGCGATCAGCCCCAGCATTTT.

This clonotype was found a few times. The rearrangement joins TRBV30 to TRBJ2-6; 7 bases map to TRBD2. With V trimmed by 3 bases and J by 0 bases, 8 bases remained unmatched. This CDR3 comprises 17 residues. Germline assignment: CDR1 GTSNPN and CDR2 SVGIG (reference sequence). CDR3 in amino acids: CAWRDLGGSSGANVLTF. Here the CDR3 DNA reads TGTGCCTGGAGGGATCTGGGAGGGAGCTCTGGGGCCAACGTCCTGACTTTC.

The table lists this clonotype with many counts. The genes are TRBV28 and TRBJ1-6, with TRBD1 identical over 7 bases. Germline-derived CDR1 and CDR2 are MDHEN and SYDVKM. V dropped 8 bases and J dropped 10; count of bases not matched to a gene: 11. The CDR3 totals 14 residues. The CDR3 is CASESTGLNSPLHF. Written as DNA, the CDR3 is TGTGCCAGCGAATCGACAGGGTTAAACTCACCCCTCCACTTT.

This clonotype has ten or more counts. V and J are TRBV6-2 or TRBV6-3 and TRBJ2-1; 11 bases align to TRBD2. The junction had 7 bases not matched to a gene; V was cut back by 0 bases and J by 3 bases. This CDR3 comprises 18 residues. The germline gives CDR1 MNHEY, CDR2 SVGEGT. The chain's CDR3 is CASSYSHPTSGIYNEQFF. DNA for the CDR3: TGTGCCAGCAGTTACTCACACCCGACTAGCGGGATCTACAATGAGCAGTTCTTC.

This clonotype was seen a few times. The CDR3 reads CASSLVGGRGGNTIYF. The CDR3 nucleotides read TGCGCCAGCAGCTTGGTAGGCGGACGAGGAGGAAACACCATATATTTT. The chain is built from TRBV5-1 and TRBJ1-3; D unresolved. There are 16 residues in the CDR3. CDR1 and CDR2 from the germline V gene are SGHRS and YFSETQ. The V end lost 0 bases, the J end lost 4 bases, and 14 bases lay between the germline ends.

CDR3 nucleotides: TGTGCCAGCAAGGCGGACTACAATGAGCAGTTCTTC. It yields the protein CASKADYNEQFF. The chain couples TRBV6-5 to TRBJ2-1; no reliable D call. The CDR3 consists of 12 residues. Germline CDR1 reads MNHEY; CDR2 reads SVGAGI. The germline V and J ends were trimmed by 7 bases and 3 bases, with 7 bases remaining between them.

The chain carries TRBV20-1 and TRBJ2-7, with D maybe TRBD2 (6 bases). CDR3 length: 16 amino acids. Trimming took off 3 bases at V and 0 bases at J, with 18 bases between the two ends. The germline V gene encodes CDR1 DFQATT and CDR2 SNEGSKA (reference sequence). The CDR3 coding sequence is TGCAGTGCTAGGGACTTTACCCGGGACTTCTCCTACGAGCAGTACTTC. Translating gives CSARDFTRDFSYEQYF.

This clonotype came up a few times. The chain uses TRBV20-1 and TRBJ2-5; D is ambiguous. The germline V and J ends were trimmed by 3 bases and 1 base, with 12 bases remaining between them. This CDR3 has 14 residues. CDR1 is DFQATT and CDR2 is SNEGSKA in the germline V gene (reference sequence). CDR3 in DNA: TGCAGTGCTAGGGATTGGGCCAGCCAAGAGACCCAGTACTTC. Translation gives CSARDWASQETQYF.